This is a list of T cell receptor beta chains from one sample in a study of shared clonotypes between healthy human individuals. Assay used: immunoSEQ multiplex PCR; TCRdb lists only in-frame clones, some missing. The repertoire holds about a million clones, with around three quarters as singletons. Sequencing was performed on memory CD4+ T cells from PBMCs. The receptors originated from a man aged 18 to 30 in good health. Some clones in this sample may be carry-over from other donors' samples. The CDR3 runs from the conserved cysteine through the conserved F or W. The D gene is left open where the match is weak. For some rows the clone size is stated as once, few or many, or as a class when expanded; others skip it.

clone size	D gene	V gene	J gene	CDR3 protein	CDR3 DNA
NA	NA	TRBV5-1	TRBJ2-7	CASSPLASSSYEQYF	TGCGCCAGCAGCCCCCTAGCGTCAAGCTCCTACGAGCAGTACTTC
NA	NA	TRBV7-9	TRBJ1-2	CASSPPLASGYTF	TGTGCCAGCAGCCCTCCCTTAGCTAGTGGCTACACCTTC
NA	NA	TRBV27	TRBJ2-7	CASGRDSPSYEQYF	TGTGCCAGTGGGCGGGACTCCCCTTCTTACGAGCAGTACTTC
once	NA	TRBV13	TRBJ2-3	CASRAMGSHHSSTDTQYF	TGTGCCAGCAGGGCGATGGGGAGCCACCACTCTAGCACAGATACGCAGTATTTT
NA	NA	TRBV6-5	TRBJ1-1	CASSYSGGTEAFF	TGTGCCAGCAGTTACTCGGGAGGAACTGAAGCTTTCTTT
few	TRBD1	TRBV10-1	TRBJ2-7	CASSNRGSDEQYF	TGCGCCAGCAGTAACAGGGGATCGGACGAGCAGTACTTC
NA	NA	TRBV6-5	TRBJ1-5	CASSWSQGNQPQHF	TGTGCCAGCAGTTGGAGCCAGGGTAATCAGCCCCAGCATTTT
NA	NA	TRBV2	TRBJ1-6	CASSITALNSPLHF	TGTGCCAGCAGCATTACGGCTCTCAATTCACCCCTCCACTTT
many	TRBD2	TRBV30	TRBJ2-5	CAWRLLLTSGRGQETQYF	TGTGCCTGGAGACTACTTCTCACTAGCGGGAGGGGCCAAGAGACCCAGTACTTC
NA	NA	TRBV29-1	TRBJ2-5	CSVGDMRGETQYF	TGCAGCGTTGGGGATATGCGGGGAGAGACCCAGTACTTC
NA	NA	TRBV29-1	TRBJ2-3	CSVVGRAVDTQYF	TGCAGCGTTGTGGGCAGGGCCGTAGATACGCAGTATTTT
few	TRBD2	TRBV11-2	TRBJ2-1	CASSSLSGRAGNEQFF	TGTGCCAGCAGCTCCCTTAGCGGGAGGGCGGGTAATGAGCAGTTCTTC
many	NA	TRBV9	TRBJ2-5	CASSVGGLQETQYF	TGTGCCAGCAGCGTAGGGGGACTCCAAGAGACCCAGTACTTC
once	NA	TRBV9	TRBJ1-3	CASSVAPLGAVKESGNTIYF	TGTGCCAGCAGCGTCGCCCCGCTGGGCGCAGTTAAAGAATCTGGAAACACCATATATTTT
NA	NA	TRBV7-2	TRBJ2-5	CASSRRYQETQYF	TGTGCCAGCAGCAGACGGTACCAAGAGACCCAGTACTTC
NA	NA	TRBV6-4	TRBJ2-5	CASICQETQYF	TGTGCCAGCATTTGCCAAGAGACCCAGTACTTC
few	TRBD1	TRBV18	TRBJ1-1	CASSLGQSNTEAFF	TGTGCCAGCTCGTTGGGACAGTCGAACACTGAAGCTTTCTTT
NA	NA	TRBV7-9	TRBJ1-3	CASSRGDSGNTIYF	TGTGCCAGCTCTCGGGGAGACTCAGGAAACACCATATATTTT
many	TRBD1	TRBV2	TRBJ2-3	CASSGQGALYTQYF	TGTGCCAGCAGTGGACAGGGGGCCCTATATACGCAGTATTTT
few	NA	TRBV7-3	TRBJ2-1	CASSLNRDGTYNEQFF	TGTGCCAGCAGCTTAAACCGGGACGGGACCTACAATGAGCAGTTCTTC
NA	NA	TRBV5-1	TRBJ2-3	CASNLRLPSTDTQYF	TGCGCCAGCAACCTGCGGCTCCCAAGCACAGATACGCAGTATTTT
NA	NA	TRBV7-2	TRBJ2-7	CASSANRGYEQYF	TGTGCCAGCAGCGCCAACCGGGGGTACGAGCAGTACTTC
few	TRBD1	TRBV5-1	TRBJ1-2	CASSSSTGRYGYTF	TGCGCCAGCAGCAGCTCGACAGGGAGGTATGGCTACACCTTC
NA	NA	TRBV6-6	TRBJ1-4	CASSPGPGEKLFF	TGTGCCAGCAGCCCCGGACCGGGGGAAAAACTGTTTTTT
NA	NA	TRBV5-6	TRBJ2-3	CASSIPLVSDTQYF	TGTGCCAGCAGCATACCACTAGTGTCAGATACGCAGTATTTT
once	TRBD1	TRBV6-1	TRBJ1-1	CASRRGDRGEAFF	TGTGCCAGCAGGAGGGGGGACAGGGGCGAAGCTTTCTTT
NA	NA	TRBV11-3	TRBJ1-1	CASSPRGRGTKAFF	TGTGCCAGCAGCCCCCGGGGGCGGGGCACTAAAGCTTTCTTT
NA	NA	TRBV6-5	TRBJ1-3	CASSYQQGRGNTIYF	TGTGCCAGCAGTTACCAGCAGGGTCGGGGAAACACCATATATTTT
NA	NA	TRBV27	TRBJ1-1	CASSFFARQSNTEAFF	TGTGCCAGCAGTTTTTTCGCGCGACAATCGAACACTGAAGCTTTCTTT
NA	TRBD1	TRBV5-1	TRBJ2-2	CASSPVGGQGIGELFF	TGCGCCAGCAGCCCCGTCGGGGGACAGGGTATCGGGGAGCTGTTTTTT
NA	TRBD1	TRBV18	TRBJ1-1	CASSPQGAATEAFF	TGTGCCAGCTCACCTCAGGGGGCAGCCACTGAAGCTTTCTTT
few	NA	TRBV30	TRBJ1-6	CAWNPEGRGAGYNSPLHF	TGTGCCTGGAATCCGGAAGGGCGGGGGGCTGGCTATAATTCACCCCTCCACTTT
NA	NA	TRBV20-1	TRBJ1-1	CSARDGLEAFF	TGCAGTGCTAGAGACGGGCTTGAAGCTTTCTTT
NA	NA	TRBV4-1	TRBJ2-5	CASSPRTATRTQYF	TGCGCCAGCAGCCCCAGGACGGCAACGAGGACCCAGTACTTC
NA	NA	TRBV18	TRBJ2-5	CASSPGEETQYF	TGTGCCAGCTCCCCGGGGGAAGAGACCCAGTACTTC
NA	TRBD1	TRBV14	TRBJ2-1	CASSQDGRDRGPSSYNEQFF	TGTGCCAGCAGCCAAGATGGGAGGGACAGGGGGCCTAGCTCCTACAATGAGCAGTTCTTC
few	NA	TRBV5-6	TRBJ1-2	CASSGDGLGHGYTF	TGTGCCAGCAGCGGGGATGGATTGGGGCATGGCTACACCTTC
NA	NA	TRBV7-8	TRBJ1-5	CASSTLGLRLQPQHF	TGTGCCAGCAGCACACTCGGCCTAAGGCTTCAGCCCCAGCATTTT
NA	NA	TRBV2	TRBJ2-5	CASNDGLGETQYF	TGTGCCAGCAACGATGGGCTGGGAGAGACCCAGTACTTC
NA	TRBD1	TRBV5-1	TRBJ2-1	CASSWQGQPNNEQFF	TGCGCCAGCAGCTGGCAGGGACAGCCCAACAATGAGCAGTTCTTC
few	TRBD2	TRBV6-5	TRBJ2-3	CASSYGLATDTQYF	TGTGCCAGCAGCTACGGACTAGCCACAGATACGCAGTATTTT
NA	TRBD1	TRBV5-5	TRBJ2-6	CASSLGTGVGANVLTF	TGTGCCAGCAGCTTGGGAACAGGGGTCGGGGCCAACGTCCTGACTTTC
NA	NA	TRBV6-5	TRBJ2-7	CASSYSAGMGYEQYF	TGTGCCAGCAGTTACTCGGCAGGTATGGGCTACGAGCAGTACTTC
NA	TRBD1	TRBV2	TRBJ1-4	CASSEWDRRNEKLFF	TGTGCCAGCAGTGAATGGGACAGGAGGAATGAAAAACTGTTTTTT
NA	NA	TRBV5-1	TRBJ2-2	CASSLRGPNTGELFF	TGCGCCAGCAGCTTAAGGGGACCGAACACCGGGGAGCTGTTTTTT
NA	TRBD1	TRBV28	TRBJ2-7	CASSKPGQGSNEQYF	TGTGCCAGCAGTAAGCCGGGACAGGGGAGCAACGAGCAGTACTTC
NA	TRBD2	TRBV5-1	TRBJ2-7	CASSLGTSGRAYEQYF	TGCGCCAGCAGCTTGGGGACTAGCGGGAGGGCCTACGAGCAGTACTTC
NA	TRBD2	TRBV27	TRBJ2-2	CASSFLRAGGGDTGELFF	TGTGCCAGCAGTTTCTTACGAGCGGGAGGCGGGGACACCGGGGAGCTGTTTTTT
NA	NA	TRBV5-1	TRBJ2-2	CASSLAGPKNTGELFF	TGCGCCAGCAGCTTGGCGGGACCCAAGAACACCGGGGAGCTGTTTTTT